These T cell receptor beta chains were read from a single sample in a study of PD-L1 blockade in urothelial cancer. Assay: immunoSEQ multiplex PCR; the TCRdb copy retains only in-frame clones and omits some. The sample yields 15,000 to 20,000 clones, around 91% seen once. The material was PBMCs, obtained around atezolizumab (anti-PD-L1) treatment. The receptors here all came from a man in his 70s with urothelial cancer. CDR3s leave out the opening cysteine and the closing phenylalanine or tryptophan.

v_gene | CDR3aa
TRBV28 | ASSFQGTTEAF
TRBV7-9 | ASSLDSKLYEQY
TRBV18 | ASSPGAQPNTEAF
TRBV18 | ASSPPFPSGELF
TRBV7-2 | ASSSLGQGFGGSNEKLF
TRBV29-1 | SVGLAGPEWETQY
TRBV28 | ASSLRPGQGHTEAF
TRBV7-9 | ASSPRGRDNEQF
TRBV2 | ASSVDRQETQY
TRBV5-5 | ASSKGEWYNEKLF
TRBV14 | ASSWGVSTEAF
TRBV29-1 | SVVKGLQGYEQY
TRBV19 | ASSRAISYEQY
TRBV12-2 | ASRLLGGLAGIRELF
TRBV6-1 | ASSDYPRKNRARGETQY
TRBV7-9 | ASSSNRGNSPLH
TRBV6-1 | ASSAQGQGNGYT